This T cell receptor beta chain was observed in a study of early T cells in non-severe SARS-CoV-2 infection. Study-level information: Whole-blood bulk RNA, unsorted, was sequenced, and chains were unpaired.

Each single cDNA molecule received a unique molecular identifier. One entry per CDR3 protein, called by TCRdb with MiXCR from the 5' RACE reads. There are about 68,000 distinct CDR3 sequences in the sample; approximately 11% occur only once, and approximately 5.9% lies in the top ten. V lost 5 bases, J lost 8 bases, and 19 bases lay in between. Germline V gives CDR1 SGHTA, CDR2 FQGNSA. The CDR3 length is 15 residues. Whole-study findings and limits: Private and CD4 specificities were missed by VDJdb matching, skewed to anti-spike CD8.

This clonotype was found once. Antigen specificity is unknown. The gene calls are TRBV7-2 and TRBJ2-1, with D unresolved. Material for sequencing was whole blood. This TCR was sampled from an adult who was a healthcare worker with PCR-confirmed SARS-CoV-2 infection or an uninfected control (not recorded which). CDR3 in amino acids: CASSPQRSPSDEQFF. The CDR3 coding sequence is TGTGCCAGCAGCCCCCAGAGATCCCCCTCGGATGAGCAGTTCTTC.